These 28 T cell receptor beta chains share one sample of origin, sequenced in a study of a mutant IDH1 vaccine in newly diagnosed glioma. Profiling relied on immunoSEQ multiplex PCR, and the TCRdb table lists in-frame clones only, not all of them. The sample contains some 51,000 clones, roughly 78% of which appear only once. No antigen is known for these receptors. The sample's time point: week 5, during vaccination. Every vaccine dose comprised 300 ug of mutant IDH1 20-mer peptide plus topical imiquimod. This material consisted of PBMCs, taken from a glioma patient whose treatment included an IDH1 peptide vaccine. The receptors here all came from a man between 50 and 59 years old with glioma.

This clone showed up just a few times. The chain uses TRBV5-1 and TRBJ1-3; 11 bases are shared with TRBD1. CDR1 is SGHRS, CDR2 YFSETQ, per germline. The CDR3 length is 19 residues. The V segment lost 0 bases and the J segment 0 bases; nucleotides outside the gene matches: 8. As DNA, the CDR3 is TGCGCCAGCAGCTTGGGGACAGGGGGCTCCCTCACCTCTGGAAACACCATATATTTT. Translating gives CASSLGTGGSLTSGNTIYF.

The chain is built from TRBV18 and TRBJ1-1; weak D call: TRBD1 (6 bases). Germline CDR1 KGHSH, CDR2 LQKENI. The V gene lost 2 bases and the J gene lost 6 bases, with 19 bases spanning the gap. The length of the CDR3 is 16 residues. CDR3 region: CASSPRDRDMAPEAFF. CDR3 DNA: TGTGCCAGCTCACCAAGGGACCGGGACATGGCCCCTGAAGCTTTCTTT. The full variable domain, its missing parts supplied by reference TRBV18 and TRBJ1-1, is NAGVMQNPRHLVRRRGQEARLRCSPMKGHSHVYWYRQLPEEGLKFMVYLQKENIIDESGMPKERFSAEFPKEGPSILRIQQVVRGDSAAYFCASSPRDRDMAPEAFFGQGTRLTVV.

The genes are TRBV9 and TRBJ1-3; D perhaps matches TRBD1 (6 bases). Deletions cut 4 bases from V and 4 bases from J, with 12 bases between. This CDR3 contains 14 residues. Germline loops: CDR1 SGDLS, CDR2 YYNGEE. The CDR3 sequence is CASSPGAKGNTIYF. CDR3 DNA: TGTGCCAGCAGCCCAGGGGCGAAGGGAAACACCATATATTTT.

The sample holds a few counts of this clone. The chain uses TRBV5-1 and TRBJ2-3; D ambiguous. The CDR3 consists of 14 residues. V was cut by 4 bases and J by 2 bases, with 11 bases left in between. CDR1 SGHRS and CDR2 YFSETQ come from the germline V gene. CDR3: CASSLGRNTDTQYF. CDR3 coding DNA: TGCGCCAGCAGCCTAGGACGGAACACAGATACGCAGTATTTT.

The count of this clone is one. The chain combines TRBV25-1 with TRBJ1-6; D gene ambiguous. The CDR3 runs to 15 residues. Between the trimmed V and J ends, which lost 3 bases and 7 bases, there was a span of 13 bases. CDR1 and CDR2 (germline): MGHDK, SYGVNS. In DNA form, the CDR3 reads TGTGCCAGCAGTGACCCCGGGCAGGCAAATTCACCCCTCCACTTT. This sequence encodes CASSDPGQANSPLHF.

This clone was recorded a few times. The genes are TRBV4-1 and TRBJ1-1; TRBD1 matches at 9 bases. The CDR3 spans 16 residues. The germline gives CDR1 MGHRA, CDR2 YSYEKL. V lost 4 bases, J lost 6 bases, and 12 bases stayed unmatched. The CDR3 protein is CASSRRQGESIPEAFF. The CDR3 nucleotides are TGCGCCAGCAGCCGCAGACAGGGGGAGAGTATCCCTGAAGCTTTCTTT.

The chain carries TRBV7-2 and TRBJ2-3; a possible D gene is TRBD1 (5 bases). V was trimmed by 5 bases and J by 2 bases, leaving 11 bases between them. The CDR3 spans 14 residues. Per the germline V gene, CDR1 is SGHTA and CDR2 is FQGNSA. CDR3 DNA sequence: TGTGCCAGCAGCCCAGGGTCTCACACAGATACGCAGTATTTT. Amino acids: CASSPGSHTDTQYF.

The chain links TRBV19 to TRBJ2-1; D call uncertain. V gave up 3 bases and J gave up 10 bases, with 10 bases separating them. CDR1 and CDR2 from the germline V gene are LNHDA and SQIVND (reference sequence). This CDR3 region has 12 residues. This CDR3 reads CASSIGRQEQFF. The CDR3 DNA is TGTGCCAGTAGTATTGGTCGCCAGGAGCAGTTCTTC.

The chain joins TRBV6-5 to TRBJ2-4; maybe TRBD2 (6 bases). This CDR3 is built from 15 residues. V shed 0 bases and J shed 5 bases, with 11 bases lying between them. The V gene's germline CDR1 is MNHEY and CDR2 SVGAGI. The CDR3 protein is CASSYSAAGENIQYF. The DNA for the CDR3 is TGTGCCAGCAGTTACTCGGCAGCGGGCGAAAACATTCAGTACTTC.

The rearrangement uses TRBV7-2 and TRBJ1-5, with 8 bases fitting TRBD1. The CDR3 contains 15 residues. In germline, CDR1 is SGHTA, CDR2 FQGNSA. With V trimmed by 4 bases and J by 4 bases, 6 bases remained unmatched. The CDR3 coding sequence is TGTGCCAGCAGCTACCAGACAGGGGATAATCAGCCCCAGCATTTT. It translates to CASSYQTGDNQPQHF. The entire variable domain, with the rest obtained from reference TRBV7-2 and TRBJ1-5, is as follows: GAGVSQSPSNKVTEKGKDVELRCDPISGHTALYWYRQSLGQGLEFLIYFQGNSAPDKSGLPSDRFSAERTGGSVSTLTIQRTQQEDSAVYLCASSYQTGDNQPQHFGDGTRLSIL.

This chain links TRBV5-1 with TRBJ1-2; D is uncertain. V gave up 0 bases and J gave up 0 bases, with 6 bases separating them. Looked up from germline, CDR1 is SGHRS and CDR2 is YFSETQ. CDR3 size: 14 residues. For the CDR3, the DNA is TGCGCCAGCAGCTTGGACAGCCCTAACTATGGCTACACCTTC. This codes for CASSLDSPNYGYTF.

The chain recombines TRBV11-2 with TRBJ1-2, with D unclear. Germline values: CDR1 SGHAT, CDR2 FQNNGV. Trimming removed 5 bases from V and 8 bases from J, with 12 bases in between. CDR3 length: 12 residues. The CDR3 loop is CASSPELGGYTF. As DNA, the CDR3 is TGTGCCAGCAGCCCCGAGCTGGGAGGCTACACCTTC.

The chain employs TRBV28 and TRBJ1-2, with 9 bases that match TRBD1. The CDR3 loop spans 13 amino acids. Losses at the gene ends were 5 bases for V and 10 bases for J; bases not matched to a gene: 8. Germline V gene data show CDR1 as MDHEN and CDR2 as SYDVKM. The CDR3 DNA is TGTGCCAGCAGTCTCAACAGGGGGCGAGACTACACCTTC. Encoded protein: CASSLNRGRDYTF.

The rearrangement links TRBV2 to TRBJ1-4; a possible D gene is TRBD1 (6 bases). Deletions cut 7 bases from V and 8 bases from J, with 14 bases between. CDR3 length equals 13 residues. Germline-derived CDR1 and CDR2 are SNHLY and FYNNEI. CDR3 DNA: TGTGCCAGCAACCTGGACAGCGGAGAAAAACTGTTTTTT. Amino acid sequence: CASNLDSGEKLFF. Combining the CDR3 with reference TRBV2 and TRBJ1-4 gives the whole variable domain EPEVTQTPSHQVTQMGQEVILRCVPISNHLYFYWYRQILGQKVEFLVSFYNNEISEKSEIFDDQFSVERPDGSNFTLKIRSTKLEDSAMYFCASNLDSGEKLFFGSGTQLSVL.

V usage is TRBV10-3 and J usage is TRBJ2-3, with D perhaps given as TRBD1 or TRBD2 (5 bases each). The germline CDR1 and CDR2 sequences are ENHRY and SYGVKD. The V and J ends lost 6 bases and 0 bases respectively, with 13 bases between them. This CDR3 is built from 15 residues. The CDR3 protein is CAIRPGTGSTDTQYF. As DNA, the CDR3 is TGTGCCATCAGGCCTGGGACGGGGAGCACAGATACGCAGTATTTT.

The CDR3 region has the DNA TGTGCCATTAGTGGGGGGACAGGTGAAGCTTTCTTT. As protein: CAISGGTGEAFF. The V call is TRBV6-5, the J call TRBJ1-1; the match to TRBD1 covers 8 bases. The CDR3 has 12 amino acids. The V gene's germline CDR1 is MNHEY and CDR2 SVGAGI. The V and J ends lost 10 bases and 7 bases, in that order; junction bases with no gene match: 8.

The chain combines TRBV5-4 with TRBJ2-7; 10 nucleotides align to TRBD1. V was pared by 0 bases and J by 0 bases, with 3 bases of the junction left unmatched. The germline V gene encodes CDR1 SGHNT and CDR2 YYREEE (reference sequence). CDR3 size: 16 residues. The CDR3 region is CASSLGDRGSSYEQYF. In DNA, the CDR3 is TGTGCCAGCAGCTTGGGGGACAGGGGCAGCTCCTACGAGCAGTACTTC.

The gene calls are TRBV6-1 and TRBJ1-2; 10 nucleotides match TRBD1. From germline, CDR1 is MNHNS and CDR2 SASEGT. J was trimmed by 7 bases and V by 3 bases; bases with no gene match: 8. The CDR3 length is 15 residues. CDR3 amino acids: CASSETGTGAGGYTF. Here the CDR3 DNA reads TGTGCCAGCAGTGAGACCGGGACAGGGGCTGGTGGCTACACCTTC.

This clone was counted many times. The rearrangement links TRBV4-3 to TRBJ2-1; D unclear. Germline CDR1 is LGHNA and CDR2 is YSLEER. The CDR3 covers 17 residues. Trimming cost V 0 bases and J 8 bases, with 20 bases left between them. CDR3 DNA: TGCGCCAGCAGCCAAGATTCGTCAGGTAGAGTCGTCGATGAGCAGTTCTTC. Its protein is CASSQDSSGRVVDEQFF.

The rearrangement uses TRBV5-6 and TRBJ1-5; maybe TRBD1 (6 bases). Germline V gene sequence: CDR1 SGHDT, CDR2 YYEEEE. The CDR3 covers 13 residues. Trimming removed 4 bases at V and 7 bases at J, with 12 bases between. The CDR3: CASSATGNQPQHF. The CDR3 DNA follows: TGTGCCAGCAGCGCGACAGGTAACCAGCCCCAGCATTTT.

The chain recombines TRBV19 with TRBJ2-2; D unresolved. V gave up 2 bases and J gave up 5 bases, with 6 bases separating them. This CDR3 has 13 residues. Germline V gene data show CDR1 as LNHDA and CDR2 as SQIVND (reference sequence). As DNA, the CDR3 is TGTGCCAGTAGTATACAGTCGACCGGGGAGCTGTTTTTT. Protein sequence: CASSIQSTGELFF.

This clone was recorded once. The V gene is TRBV6-5, the J gene TRBJ2-2; D not certain. Germline CDR1 reads MNHEY; CDR2 reads SVGAGI. The V gene lost 7 bases and the J gene lost 1 base, with 7 bases spanning the gap. The CDR3 is 13 residues long. The CDR3 sequence: CASTTGNTGELFF. In DNA form, the CDR3 reads TGTGCCAGCACCACCGGGAACACCGGGGAGCTGTTTTTT.

V gene TRBV9 combines with J gene TRBJ2-2; D gene unclear. The CDR3 has 15 residues. Trimming took 0 bases from V and 2 from J, leaving 8 bases between them. In germline, CDR1 is SGDLS, CDR2 YYNGEE. CDR3: CASSVASDNTGELFF. Written as DNA, the CDR3 is TGTGCCAGCAGCGTAGCCAGCGATAACACCGGGGAGCTGTTTTTT.

This clone appeared a few times. V gene TRBV13 combines with J gene TRBJ2-7; 9 nucleotides agree with TRBD1. The V gene end was trimmed by 1 base and the J gene end by 5 bases; junction bases not matched to a gene: 6. This CDR3 spans 15 amino acids. Germline-derived CDR1 and CDR2 are PRHDT and FYEKMQ (reference sequence). For the CDR3, the DNA is TGTGCCAGCAGCTTAGCCGGGACAGGGACCGACGAGCAGTACTTC. This encodes CASSLAGTGTDEQYF.

V is TRBV5-5 and J is TRBJ1-1; D gene ambiguous. Per the germline V gene, CDR1 is SGHKS and CDR2 is YYEKEE (reference sequence). Trimming removed 0 bases at V and 8 bases at J, with 11 bases between. CDR3 size: 13 residues. CDR3 amino acids: CASSLAPNGEAFF. CDR3 bases: TGTGCCAGCAGCTTGGCCCCCAACGGCGAAGCTTTCTTT.

The chain employs TRBV28 and TRBJ2-6; D might be TRBD1 (5 bases). CDR1 MDHEN and CDR2 SYDVKM come from the germline V gene. The CDR3 has 18 residues. The V and J ends lost 5 bases and 0 bases respectively, with 17 bases between them. Here the CDR3 DNA reads TGTGCCAGCAGTCGTCGACAGCCCCTATACTCTGGGGCCAACGTCCTGACTTTC. Protein: CASSRRQPLYSGANVLTF.

The V gene is TRBV19, the J gene TRBJ1-1; 8 bases agree with TRBD1. V gave up 5 bases and J gave up 0 bases; unmatched junction bases: 5. The CDR3 length is 15 residues. Germline V gene data show CDR1 as LNHDA and CDR2 as SQIVND (reference sequence). The CDR3 loop reads CASSPWDRMNTEAFF. The CDR3 DNA reads TGTGCCAGTAGTCCGTGGGACAGGATGAACACTGAAGCTTTCTTT. Combining the CDR3 with reference TRBV19 and TRBJ1-1 gives the whole variable domain DGGITQSPKYLFRKEGQNVTLSCEQNLNHDAMYWYRQDPGQGLRLIYYSQIVNDFQKGDIAEGYSVSREKKESFPLTVTSAQKNPTAFYLCASSPWDRMNTEAFFGQGTRLTVV.

This clone appeared a few times. This chain connects TRBV7-8 to TRBJ1-6; possibly TRBD1 for D (6 bases). V was pared by 8 bases and J by 7 bases, with 9 bases between. The CDR3 extends over 12 amino acids. Per the germline V gene, CDR1 is SGHVS and CDR2 is FQNEAQ. DNA for the CDR3: TGTGCCAGCGGAACAGGGAATTCACCCCTCCACTTT. Protein: CASGTGNSPLHF. Variable domain in full (rest from reference TRBV7-8 and TRBJ1-6): GAGVSQSPRYKVAKRGQDVALRCDPISGHVSLFWYQQALGQGPEFLTYFQNEAQLDKSGLPSDRFFAERPEGSVSTLKIQRTQQEDSAVYLCASGTGNSPLHFGNGTRLTVT.